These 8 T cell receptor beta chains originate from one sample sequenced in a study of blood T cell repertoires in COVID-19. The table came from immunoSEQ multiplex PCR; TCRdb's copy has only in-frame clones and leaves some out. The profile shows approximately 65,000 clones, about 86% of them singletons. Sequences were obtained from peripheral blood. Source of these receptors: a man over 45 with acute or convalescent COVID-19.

The CDR3 DNA reads as TGTGCCAGCAGTGAACCGAGGACAGGGAGGAACTCACCCCTCCACTTT. Its translation: CASSEPRTGRNSPLHF. The chain carries TRBV6-1 and TRBJ1-6; 8 bases match TRBD1. The V segment lost 2 bases and the J segment 10 bases; nucleotides outside the gene matches: 10. CDR3 length: 16 amino acids. Germline CDR1 and CDR2: MNHNS and SASEGT.

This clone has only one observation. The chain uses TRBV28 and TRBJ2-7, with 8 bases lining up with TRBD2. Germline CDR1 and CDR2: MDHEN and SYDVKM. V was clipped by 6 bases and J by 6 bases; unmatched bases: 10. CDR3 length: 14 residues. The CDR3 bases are TGTGCCAGCAGCCCCCCGCGGGAGGTCGTCGAGCAGTACTTC. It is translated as CASSPPREVVEQYF.

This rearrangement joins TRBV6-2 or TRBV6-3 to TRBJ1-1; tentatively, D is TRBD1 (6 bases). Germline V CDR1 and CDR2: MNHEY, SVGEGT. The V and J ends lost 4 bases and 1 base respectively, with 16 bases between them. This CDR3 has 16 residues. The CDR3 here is CASSFTPQGGNTEAFF. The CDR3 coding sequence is TGTGCCAGCAGTTTCACCCCACAAGGGGGGAACACTGAAGCTTTCTTT.

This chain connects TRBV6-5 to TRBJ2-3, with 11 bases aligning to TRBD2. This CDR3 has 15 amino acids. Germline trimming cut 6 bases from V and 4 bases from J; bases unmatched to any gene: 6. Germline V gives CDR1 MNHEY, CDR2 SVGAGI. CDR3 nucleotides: TGTGCCAGCAGCCTAGCGGGGGGAGTGGCAGATACGCAGTATTTT. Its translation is CASSLAGGVADTQYF.

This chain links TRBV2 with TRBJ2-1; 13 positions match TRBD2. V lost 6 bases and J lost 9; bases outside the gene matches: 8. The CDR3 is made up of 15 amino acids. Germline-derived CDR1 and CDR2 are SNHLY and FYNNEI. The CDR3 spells CASRRLAGGKGEQFF. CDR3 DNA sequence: TGTGCCAGCAGGAGACTAGCGGGAGGTAAGGGTGAGCAGTTCTTC.

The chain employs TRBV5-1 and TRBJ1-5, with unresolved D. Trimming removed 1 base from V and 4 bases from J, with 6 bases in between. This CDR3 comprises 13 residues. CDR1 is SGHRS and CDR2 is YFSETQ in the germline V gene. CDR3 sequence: CASSLRGNQPQHF. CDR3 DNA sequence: TGCGCCAGCAGCTTGAGAGGGAATCAGCCCCAGCATTTT.

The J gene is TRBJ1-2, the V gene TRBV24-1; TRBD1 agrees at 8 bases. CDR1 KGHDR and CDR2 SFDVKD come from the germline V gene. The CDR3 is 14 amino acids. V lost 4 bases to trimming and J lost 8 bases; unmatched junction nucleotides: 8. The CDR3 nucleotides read TGTGCCACCAGTGACCCGACAGGGGCCGCGGGCTACACCTTC. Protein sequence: CATSDPTGAAGYTF.

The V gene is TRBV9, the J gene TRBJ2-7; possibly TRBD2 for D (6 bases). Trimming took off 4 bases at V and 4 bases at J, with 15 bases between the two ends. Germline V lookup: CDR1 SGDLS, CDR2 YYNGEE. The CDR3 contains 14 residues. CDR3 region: CASSTTAGAYEQYF. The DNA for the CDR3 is TGTGCCAGCAGCACGACAGCGGGTGCGTACGAGCAGTACTTC.